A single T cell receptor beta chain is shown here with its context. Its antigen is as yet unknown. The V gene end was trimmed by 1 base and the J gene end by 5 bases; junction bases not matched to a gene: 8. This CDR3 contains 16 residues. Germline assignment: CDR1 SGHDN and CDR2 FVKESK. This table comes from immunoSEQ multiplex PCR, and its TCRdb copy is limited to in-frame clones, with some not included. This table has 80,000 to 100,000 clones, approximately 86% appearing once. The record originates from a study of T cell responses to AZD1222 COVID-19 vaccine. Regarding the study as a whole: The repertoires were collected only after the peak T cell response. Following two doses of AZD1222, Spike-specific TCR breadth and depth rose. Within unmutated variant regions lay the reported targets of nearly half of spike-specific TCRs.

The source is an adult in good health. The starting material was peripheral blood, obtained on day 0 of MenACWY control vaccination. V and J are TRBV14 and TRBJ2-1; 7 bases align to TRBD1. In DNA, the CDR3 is TGTGCCAGCAGCCAAGGCAGAGGGGGCTTGAACAATGAGCAGTTCTTC. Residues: CASSQGRGGLNNEQFF.